These 8 T cell receptor beta chains originate from one sample sequenced in a study of blood T cells in healthy people across ages. PCR was performed a second time for about 7 to 12 cycles using a sample-barcoded 5' primer and a J-beta primer mix. TCRdb processed the 5' RACE reads anew with MiXCR; each CDR3 protein has one entry. This table has around 1.5 million distinct CDR3 sequences, almost 35% appearing once. What was sequenced was blood. Receptors were obtained from a woman under 40 in good health.

V usage is TRBV6-1 and J usage is TRBJ1-2; D possibly corresponds to TRBD1 (6 bases). Trimming cost V 0 bases and J 4 bases, with 9 bases left between them. CDR1 and CDR2 from the germline V gene are MNHNS and SASEGT. The CDR3 is made up of 14 amino acids. DNA of the CDR3: TGTGCCAGCAGTGAAGCCGCAGGGGCCTATGGCTACACCTTC. It translates to CASSEAAGAYGYTF.

V usage is TRBV29-1 and J usage is TRBJ1-1, with TRBD1 as a possible D gene (6 bases). This CDR3 is 10 amino acids long. The germline V gene encodes CDR1 SQVTM and CDR2 ANQGSEA. The V end lost 6 bases, the J end lost 10 bases, and 12 bases lay between the germline ends. CDR3 residues: CSVSWDTAFF. The CDR3 DNA is TGCAGCGTATCTTGGGACACAGCTTTCTTT.

This clonotype was picked up a small number of times. The rearrangement uses TRBV12-3 or TRBV12-4 and TRBJ1-2, with D unresolved. V lost 6 bases, J lost 4 bases, and 12 bases lay in between. The CDR3 spans 13 residues. The CDR3 loop reads CASSHEGPYGYTF. CDR3 DNA: TGTGCCAGCAGCCATGAAGGCCCCTATGGCTACACCTTC.

The chain links TRBV28 to TRBJ2-1; no reliable D call. The CDR3 has 15 residues. Trimming pared 6 bases from V and 2 bases from J, leaving 14 bases between. Germline assignment: CDR1 MDHEN and CDR2 SYDVKM. CDR3 nucleotides: TGTGCCAGCAGGAATAACCTGGAGCCCTACAATGAGCAGTTCTTC. Amino acid sequence: CASRNNLEPYNEQFF. The complete variable domain, with remaining parts taken from reference TRBV28 and TRBJ2-1, reads DVKVTQSSRYLVKRTGEKVFLECVQDMDHENMFWYRQDPGLGLRLIYFSYDVKMKEKGDIPEGYSVSREKKERFSLILESASTNQTSMYLCASRNNLEPYNEQFFGPGTRLTVL.

CDR3 loop: CASSQEGVGTHYGYTF. CDR3 nucleotide sequence: TGCGCCAGCAGCCAAGAAGGGGTCGGGACTCACTATGGCTACACCTTC. The chain couples TRBV4-1 to TRBJ1-2; weak D call: TRBD1 (5 bases). CDR3 length equals 16 residues. CDR1 MGHRA and CDR2 YSYEKL come from the germline V gene. V was clipped by 0 bases and J by 3 bases, with 14 bases between them.

The gene calls are TRBV5-1 and TRBJ2-7, with 9 bases lining up with TRBD1. The CDR3 spans 13 residues. CDR1 SGHRS and CDR2 YFSETQ come from the germline V gene. Losses at the gene ends were 4 bases for V and 5 bases for J; bases not matched to a gene: 4. Here the CDR3 DNA reads TGCGCCAGCAGCCACGGGACAGGGAACGAGCAGTACTTC. Amino acid sequence: CASSHGTGNEQYF.

The chain couples TRBV6-1 to TRBJ1-1; D gene unclear. With 1 base removed from V and 11 bases from J, the gap between germline ends came to 14 bases. This CDR3 has 13 residues. The V gene's germline CDR1 is MNHNS and CDR2 SASEGT. CDR3 in DNA: TGTGCCAGCAGTGAAGGCGGCGGTCTAATGGCTTTCTTT. It yields the protein CASSEGGGLMAFF.

The gene calls are TRBV20-1 and TRBJ2-1, with 9 bases fitting TRBD2. The V segment lost 6 bases and the J segment 8 bases; nucleotides outside the gene matches: 11. From germline, CDR1 is DFQATT and CDR2 SNEGSKA (reference sequence). The CDR3 spans 14 residues. CDR3 sequence reads: CSAGSPSGIDEQFF. The CDR3, as DNA: TGCAGTGCCGGGAGCCCTAGCGGGATAGATGAGCAGTTCTTC.